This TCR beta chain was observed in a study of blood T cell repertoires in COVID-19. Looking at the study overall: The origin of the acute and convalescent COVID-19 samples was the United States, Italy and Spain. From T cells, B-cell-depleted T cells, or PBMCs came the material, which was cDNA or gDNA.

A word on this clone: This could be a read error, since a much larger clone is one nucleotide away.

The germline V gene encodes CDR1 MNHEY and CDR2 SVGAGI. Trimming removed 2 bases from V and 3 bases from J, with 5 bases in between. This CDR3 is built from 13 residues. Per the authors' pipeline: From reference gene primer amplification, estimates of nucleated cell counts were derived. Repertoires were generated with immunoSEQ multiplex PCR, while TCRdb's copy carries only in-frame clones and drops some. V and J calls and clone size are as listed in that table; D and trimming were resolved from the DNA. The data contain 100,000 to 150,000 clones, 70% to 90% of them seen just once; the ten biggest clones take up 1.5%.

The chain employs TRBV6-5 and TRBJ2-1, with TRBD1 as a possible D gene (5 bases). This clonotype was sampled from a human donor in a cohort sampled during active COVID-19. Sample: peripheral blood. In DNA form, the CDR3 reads TGTGCCAGCAGTTACAGGGGCTACAATGAGCAGTTCTTC. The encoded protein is CASSYRGYNEQFF.